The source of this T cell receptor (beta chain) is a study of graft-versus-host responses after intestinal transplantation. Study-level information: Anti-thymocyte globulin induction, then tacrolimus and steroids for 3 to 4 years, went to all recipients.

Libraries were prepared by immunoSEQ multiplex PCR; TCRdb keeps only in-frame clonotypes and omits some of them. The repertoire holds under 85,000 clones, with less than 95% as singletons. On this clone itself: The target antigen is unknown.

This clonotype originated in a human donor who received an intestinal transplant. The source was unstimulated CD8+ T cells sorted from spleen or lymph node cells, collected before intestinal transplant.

The CDR3, as DNA: TGTGCCAGCAATCCAGTCTCATCCTACGAGCAGTACTTC. Its translation: CASNPVSSYEQYF. The rearrangement uses TRBV2 and TRBJ2-7; D call uncertain. The length of the CDR3 is 13 residues. Germline-derived CDR1 and CDR2 are SNHLY and FYNNEI. V was trimmed by 7 bases and J by 1 base, leaving 11 bases between them.